The 25 T cell receptor beta chains presented below share a single source sample, sequenced in a study of chemoradiotherapy in HPV16-positive cancers (dated by TCRdb to the early 2020s). Libraries were built with the immunoSEQ multiplex PCR assay. TCRdb holds this immuneACCESS table with in-frame rearrangements only. Some clones are missing; in checked studies, unresolved V genes explain under half, and the rest has no known cause. The sample has about 12,000 clones on record, around 80% of them singletons. About 1.1% of the sample comes from the top ten. The specimen was collected from a patient who underwent chemoradiotherapy. Source of these receptors: a human donor with HPV-associated anogenital cancer.

The chain has TRBV7-6 and TRBJ2-3, with TRBD2 matching 16 bases. The CDR3 totals 17 residues. Germline assignment: CDR1 SGHVS and CDR2 FNYEAQ. The V segment lost 5 bases and the J segment 6 bases; nucleotides outside the gene matches: 8. The CDR3 reads CASSHQGLAGGPDTQYF. The CDR3 nucleotides are TGTGCCAGCAGCCACCAGGGACTAGCGGGGGGGCCGGATACGCAGTATTTT.

In this sample, this clone turned up a few times. The chain combines TRBV19 with TRBJ2-7; D perhaps matches TRBD2 (7 bases). The CDR3 extends over 13 amino acids. Germline CDR1 reads LNHDA; CDR2 reads SQIVND (reference sequence). V was cut by 3 bases and J by 7 bases, with 13 bases left in between. The CDR3 region is CASSIGGHWEQYF. CDR3 DNA: TGTGCCAGTAGTATCGGGGGGCATTGGGAGCAGTACTTC.

The chain employs TRBV9 and TRBJ2-5, with 10 bases aligning to TRBD2. From germline, CDR1 is SGDLS and CDR2 YYNGEE. This CDR3 spans 15 amino acids. V dropped 4 bases and J dropped 5; count of bases not matched to a gene: 8. Written as DNA, the CDR3 is TGTGCCAGCAGCTCCCGGACTAGCGGAAGGGAGACCCAGTACTTC. This codes for CASSSRTSGRETQYF.

This chain joins TRBV5-1 and TRBJ1-4; 7 bases agree with TRBD1. The CDR3 covers 16 residues. Losses at the gene ends were 4 bases for V and 7 bases for J; bases not matched to a gene: 13. Per germline, CDR1 SGHRS and CDR2 YFSETQ. The CDR3 reads CASSTRPTGEGEKLFF. The CDR3 bases are TGCGCCAGCAGCACGCGTCCCACAGGGGAGGGTGAAAAACTGTTTTTT.

V gene TRBV7-3 combines with J gene TRBJ2-1; 10 bases match TRBD1. The CDR3 sequence is 18 residues long. Germline V gives CDR1 SGHTA, CDR2 FQGTGA. After removal of 3 bases from V and 4 bases from J, the junction contained 12 bases not matched to a gene. This CDR3 reads CASSLWRTGTGDYNEQFF. DNA for the CDR3: TGTGCCAGCAGCTTGTGGCGGACCGGGACAGGGGATTACAATGAGCAGTTCTTC.

This sequence joins TRBV11-2 and TRBJ1-2; D remains unclear. The CDR3 runs to 16 residues. Germline-derived CDR1 and CDR2 are SGHAT and FQNNGV. Trimming pared 3 bases from V and 5 bases from J, leaving 19 bases between. CDR3 protein: CASSLRAGVAGYGYTF. The CDR3 region has the DNA TGTGCCAGCAGCTTGAGGGCCGGGGTGGCGGGTTATGGCTACACCTTC.

The chain uses TRBV30 and TRBJ1-2; D perhaps matches TRBD1 (6 bases). CDR1 is GTSNPN and CDR2 is SVGIG in the germline V gene (reference sequence). The CDR3 contains 15 residues. The V end was cut by 3 bases, the J end by 4 bases, with 18 bases between. CDR3 amino acids: CAWSLSGGAGYGYTF. The CDR3 DNA reads as TGTGCCTGGAGCCTAAGCGGGGGGGCTGGCTATGGCTACACCTTC.

This clone was seen just once. The chain links TRBV7-8 to TRBJ1-2, with D possibly matching TRBD1 (5 bases). The V gene's germline CDR1 is SGHVS and CDR2 FQNEAQ. CDR3 length: 14 residues. V dropped 5 bases and J dropped 6 bases, with 16 bases sitting between them. The CDR3 region has the DNA TGTGCCAGCAGCCCCAGGGAAGATGCAGATGGCTACACCTTC. This gives the protein CASSPREDADGYTF.

The chain links TRBV5-1 to TRBJ1-3; possible D gene TRBD1, 6 bases. The length of the CDR3 is 16 residues. CDR1 is SGHRS and CDR2 is YFSETQ in the germline V gene. Trimming pared 2 bases from V and 0 bases from J, leaving 12 bases between. The CDR3: CASSFQDSSSGNTIYF. Written as DNA, the CDR3 is TGCGCCAGCAGCTTTCAGGACAGTAGCTCTGGAAACACCATATATTTT.

The V and J genes are TRBV7-3 and TRBJ1-2; perhaps TRBD1 as D (6 bases). The germline V gene encodes CDR1 SGHTA and CDR2 FQGTGA. The V and J ends lost 6 bases and 6 bases respectively, with 17 bases between them. This CDR3 contains 14 residues. In nucleotides, the CDR3 is TGTGCCAGCAGTTTGGGGGGCGGCGCAGATGGCTACACCTTC. Its protein is CASSLGGGADGYTF.

The chain has TRBV11-2 and TRBJ2-1; D is possibly TRBD2 (6 bases). The V end lost 5 bases, the J end lost 6 bases, and 17 bases lay between the germline ends. The length of the CDR3 is 15 residues. Germline CDR1 is SGHAT and CDR2 is FQNNGV. Here the CDR3 DNA reads TGTGCCAGCAGCCTAGTAGTAGGACTACCCAATGAGCAGTTCTTC. This gives the protein CASSLVVGLPNEQFF.

The genes are TRBV5-6 and TRBJ1-1, with unresolved D. V dropped 1 base and J dropped 1 base, with 5 bases sitting between them. Germline V gene lookup returns CDR1 SGHDT and CDR2 YYEEEE. The CDR3 has 13 amino acids. CDR3 sequence reads: CASSLYRNTEAFF. Here the CDR3 DNA reads TGTGCCAGCAGCTTGTACAGGAACACTGAAGCTTTCTTT.

The chain joins TRBV7-9 to TRBJ2-1; D is undetermined. CDR1 is SEHNR, CDR2 FQNEAQ, per germline (reference sequence). The ends were cut back, 8 bases at V and 10 bases at J, with 9 bases in the middle. This CDR3 has 10 amino acids. CDR3 in DNA: TGTGCCAGCGGATCAATAGAGCAGTTCTTC. Amino acid sequence: CASGSIEQFF.

The chain links TRBV19 to TRBJ2-2, with D perhaps matching TRBD2 (6 bases). V lost 0 bases to trimming and J lost 2 bases, with 10 bases between them. From germline, CDR1 is LNHDA and CDR2 SQIVND (reference sequence). There are 16 residues in the CDR3. CDR3 bases: TGTGCCAGTAGTATAGATGGGACTGTTAACACCGGGGAGCTGTTTTTT. Translation: CASSIDGTVNTGELFF.

This chain links TRBV30 with TRBJ1-2; D gene uncertain. Germline lookup yields CDR1 GTSNPN and CDR2 SVGIG (reference sequence). Trimming took off 8 bases at V and 4 bases at J, with 11 bases between the two ends. The CDR3 spans 11 residues. The CDR3 nucleotides are TGTGCCCGATCCCGGGGCTATGGCTACACCTTC. Its translation: CARSRGYGYTF.

This chain joins TRBV2 and TRBJ1-1, with D perhaps TRBD1 (6 bases). Trimming removed 4 bases at V and 1 base at J, with 10 bases between. The germline gives CDR1 SNHLY, CDR2 FYNNEI. The CDR3 sequence is 14 residues long. This chain's CDR3 is CASSAGGPNTEAFF. The CDR3 nucleotides are TGTGCCAGCAGTGCGGGGGGGCCGAACACTGAAGCTTTCTTT.

The V call is TRBV15, the J call TRBJ1-4, with TRBD1 identical over 8 bases. The CDR3 is 19 amino acids. Trimming at V came to 5 bases and at J to 2 bases, leaving 16 bases not matched to a gene. In germline, CDR1 is LNHNV, CDR2 YYDKDF (reference sequence). As DNA, the CDR3 is TGTGCCACCAGCTTCCGCGGTCGGACAGGGAGGTTCACTAATGAAAAACTGTTTTTT. It codes for CATSFRGRTGRFTNEKLFF.

CDR3: CASSNILLDRVYNYGYTF. As DNA, the CDR3 is TGTGCCAGCAGTAATATACTCCTGGACAGGGTCTATAATTATGGCTACACCTTC. This rearrangement joins TRBV7-2 to TRBJ1-2, with 8 bases identical to TRBD1. The junction had 20 bases not matched to a gene; V was cut back by 6 bases and J by 5 bases. Germline lookup yields CDR1 SGHTA and CDR2 FQGNSA. The CDR3 extends over 18 amino acids. Variable domain in full (rest from reference TRBV7-2 and TRBJ1-2): GAGVSQSPSNKVTEKGKDVELRCDPISGHTALYWYRQSLGQGLEFLIYFQGNSAPDKSGLPSDRFSAERTGGSVSTLTIQRTQQEDSAVYLCASSNILLDRVYNYGYTFGSGTRLTVV.

The chain combines TRBV7-2 with TRBJ1-1; D is unresolved. V shed 5 bases and J shed 0 bases, with 13 bases lying between them. The CDR3 covers 15 residues. Germline V gives CDR1 SGHTA, CDR2 FQGNSA. The CDR3: CASSRVFSMNTEAFF. The CDR3 DNA reads as TGTGCCAGCAGCCGCGTCTTCTCTATGAACACTGAAGCTTTCTTT.

The rearrangement uses TRBV27 and TRBJ1-1; 7 nucleotides line up with TRBD1. The V and J ends lost 6 bases and 2 bases, in that order; junction bases with no gene match: 9. Germline V gene data show CDR1 as MNHEY and CDR2 as SMNVEV (reference sequence). The length of the CDR3 is 15 residues. The CDR3 DNA follows: TGTGCCAGCAGAAATACAGGGGTAGTAAACACTGAAGCTTTCTTT. It specifies CASRNTGVVNTEAFF.

The V and J genes are TRBV10-1 and TRBJ2-1; 9 bases are shared with TRBD2. Germline CDR1 reads WNHNN; CDR2 reads SYGVQD (reference sequence). The CDR3 runs 13 residues. After removal of 1 base from V and 8 bases from J, the junction contained 0 bases not matched to a gene. For the CDR3, the DNA is TGCGCCAGCAGTGAGTTAGCGGGGGATGAGCAGTTCTTC. This sequence encodes CASSELAGDEQFF.

The chain has TRBV28 and TRBJ1-2; perhaps TRBD1 as D (5 bases). The germline CDR1 and CDR2 sequences are MDHEN and SYDVKM. The CDR3 loop spans 16 amino acids. Trimming left V 5 bases short and J 1 base short, with 17 bases between. The CDR3 protein is CASSDGTAKFNYGYTF. CDR3 coding DNA: TGTGCCAGCAGTGATGGGACGGCGAAATTTAACTATGGCTACACCTTC.

The V gene is TRBV28, the J gene TRBJ1-1; no clear D. V dropped 2 bases and J dropped 3 bases, with 10 bases sitting between them. The CDR3 loop spans 14 amino acids. Germline V gene lookup returns CDR1 MDHEN and CDR2 SYDVKM. The chain's CDR3 is CASSLDPGYTEAFF. The DNA of the CDR3 is TGTGCCAGCAGTTTAGATCCGGGGTACACTGAAGCTTTCTTT.

The chain couples TRBV6-6 to TRBJ2-1, with 7 positions matching TRBD1. V dropped 8 bases and J dropped 3; count of bases not matched to a gene: 7. The CDR3 length is 14 residues. The germline V gene encodes CDR1 MNHNY and CDR2 SVGAGI (reference sequence). The CDR3 region is CASGQASRYNEQFF. The DNA for the CDR3 is TGTGCCAGCGGACAGGCTAGCCGCTACAATGAGCAGTTCTTC.

The chain joins TRBV11-2 to TRBJ1-2, with a weak D call TRBD1 (5 bases). CDR3 size: 16 residues. Germline V gene data show CDR1 as SGHAT and CDR2 as FQNNGV. V was shortened by 2 bases and J by 3 bases, with 16 bases between the two germline ends. CDR3 in DNA: TGTGCCAGCAGCTTAAGGCTTGTGGGGGGGGACTATGGCTACACCTTC. Translating gives CASSLRLVGGDYGYTF.